This T cell receptor (beta chain) was identified in a study of T cells after yellow fever vaccination. TCRdb passed the 5' RACE reads through MiXCR, listing each CDR3 protein once. This sample has approximately 250,000 distinct CDR3 sequences, with about 5% found just once. Trimming cost V 5 bases and J 4 bases, with 8 bases left between them. The CDR3 loop spans 11 amino acids. CDR1 is DFQATT, CDR2 SNEGSKA, per germline (reference sequence). This chain links TRBV20-1 with TRBJ1-2; weak D call: TRBD1 (6 bases). This sample comprised CD4+ T cells sorted from PBMCs, obtained on the day of the yellow fever booster vaccination. This TCR came from a man aged 18 to 35 who received the YFV17D yellow fever vaccine. The CDR3 loop reads CSAWGAYGYTF. The DNA for the CDR3 is TGCAGTGCTTGGGGGGCCTATGGCTACACCTTC.